In this sample, the clone carrying this TCR beta chain turned up many times. TCRdb reanalysed the RACE reads using MiXCR and keeps one entry per CDR3 protein. The data hold about 340,000 distinct CDR3 sequences, with around 7% observed a single time. Germline V CDR1 and CDR2: MGHDK, SYGVNS. The CDR3 has 15 residues. V was cut by 0 bases and J by 3 bases, with 11 bases left in between. The source of the sample is a study of human T cells and chemical hapten exposure. Stated time point: patch test 1, 2 weeks after DPC sensitization. This sample's treatment: therapeutic diphenylcyclopropenone sensitization with weekly scalp DPC.

The TCR sequence derives from a woman between 18 and 29 years old with alopecia areata. Some clones in this sample may be carry-over from other donors' samples. The input for sequencing was whole blood, taken in connection with sensitization to the hapten diphenylcyclopropenone (DPC). The J gene is TRBJ1-2, the V gene TRBV25-1, with D possibly TRBD1 on 5 matching bases. The CDR3 nucleotides read TGTGCCAGCAGTGAATACGGAGGGGCCGACTATGGCTACACCTTC. As protein: CASSEYGGADYGYTF.